Sequencing of this T cell receptor beta chain was carried out in a study of blood T cell repertoires in COVID-19 (dated by TCRdb to 2020 to 2021). About the investigation overall: Samples covering the acute and convalescent phases of COVID-19 were provided by collaborators in the United States, Italy and Spain. Where available, HLA class I and class II types were taken from metadata supplied by the sample provider and were not determined by assay-based typing. Sample metadata almost always included a de-identified subject ID, COVID-19 status, age in years and sex. Subjects who had been exposed to COVID-19, were actively infected with it, or had recovered from it provided the deeply sampled blood TCRbeta repertoires that made up the dataset. The repertoires were made available in a free public database intended to serve as a resource for research on the immune response to SARS-CoV-2. The material from the prospective study consisted of cDNA or gDNA derived from T cells, B-cell-depleted T cells, or PBMCs. The samples were drawn from the first 160 participants of the ongoing ImmuneRACE study and from some 1,300 subjects provided by 6 global collaborators.

Summary of the overall study and its limitations: How much clinical and demographic metadata was included differed by source and by participant, and the metadata was provided uncurated.

As for this clone: Its target antigen remains unknown. Within one base of it there is no much larger clone, and no base qualities were kept.

TCRbeta CDR3 regions were amplified from genomic DNA using the immunoSEQ Assay, a bias-controlled multiplex PCR. Per the authors' processing: The number of nucleated cells in each sample was estimated by amplification of reference gene primers within the assay. To quantify the absolute abundance of each unique TCRbeta CDR3 rearrangement, sequence reads were collapsed and filtered. For each sample, productive Simpson clonality was calculated by taking the square root of Simpson's diversity index across productive rearrangements. In TCRdb, the immuneACCESS table is reduced to in-frame sequences with V and J assigned. These tables do not hold every clone; where another copy was compared, an unresolved V gene accounts for under half, and the others remain unexplained. V, J and clone size were drawn from that table, and D and trimming were deduced from the DNA. The sample profile shows some 20,000 clones; roughly nine tenths of them were found once. The top ten constitute approximately 5.2% of the sample.

Each collaborating institution followed its own protocols to collect whole blood in K2EDTA tubes. For TCRbeta analysis, collaborators shipped samples as frozen whole blood, isolated PBMCs, or DNA extracted from either of those sample types. CDR1 and CDR2, looked up from the germline V gene, are SGHTA and FQGTGA. V trim: 5 bases; J trim: 8 bases; unmatched bases: 6. The CDR3 starts with the cysteine, ends with the phenylalanine, and has 15 residues. Only the CDR3 DNA stays, 45 bases, in frame from base 1. Material: peripheral blood. This TCR derives from a human donor in a cohort sampled during active COVID-19. The sequence joins TRBV7-3 to TRBJ2-1, with TRBD2 matching 13 junction bases. The CDR3 in this case is CASSILAGGPDEQFF. DNA sequence: TGTGCCAGCAGCATACTAGCGGGAGGGCCAGATGAGCAGTTCTTC.